This TCR beta chain was documented in a study of blood T cell repertoires in COVID-19. The CDR3 runs to 15 residues. CDR1 is LGHNA and CDR2 is YSLEER in the germline V gene. V shed 5 bases and J 7 bases; nucleotides not matched to a gene: 5. In the study's own analysis: The assay estimated nucleated cells by amplifying reference gene primers. The table came from immunoSEQ multiplex PCR; TCRdb's copy has only in-frame clones and leaves some out. That table is the source of V, J and clone size, and D and trimming were worked out from the DNA. The table has about 60,000 clones, around 89% seen once; the top ten hold 13% to 15%.

The sequencing input was peripheral blood. The genes are TRBV4-3 and TRBJ1-6; the match to TRBD1 covers 10 bases. The source is a woman in her fifties or sixties with active COVID-19. The CDR3 coding sequence is TGCGCCAGCAGCGTTCGGGACAGGGGAAATTCACCCCTCCACTTT. It encodes CASSVRDRGNSPLHF.